This T cell receptor beta chain is from a study of blood T cell repertoires in COVID-19. Germline V gene sequence: CDR1 GTSNPN, CDR2 SVGIG (reference sequence). Trimming left V 4 bases short and J 0 bases short, with 11 bases between. The CDR3 is made up of 14 amino acids. Repertoires were generated with immunoSEQ multiplex PCR, while TCRdb's copy carries only in-frame clones and drops some. The sample shows about 36,000 clones, less than 95% of them seen only once. This sequence joins TRBV30 and TRBJ2-3; D uncertain. The clonotype originates from a human donor in a cohort sampled during active COVID-19. Sequencing input: peripheral blood. The DNA of the CDR3 is TGTGCCTGGAAGCCTTGGAGCAGCACAGATACGCAGTATTTT. Protein product: CAWKPWSSTDTQYF.